Reported below is one TCR beta chain. Its antigen is not identified. These data come from a study of regulatory T cells. General study results and limits: Hydrophobic residues at CDR3 positions 6 and 7 were enriched in conventional CD4+ T cells of CD3G-deficient patients.

Primers: 52 TRBV forward and 13 TRBJ reverse. Profiling relied on immunoSEQ multiplex PCR, and the TCRdb table lists in-frame clones only, not all of them. The sample has approximately 29,000 clones; roughly 93% are singletons. V was clipped by 3 bases and J by 6 bases, with 20 bases between them. The CDR3 spans 16 residues. CDR1 is MDHEN, CDR2 SYDVKM, per germline. The chain is built from TRBV28 and TRBJ1-2, with D tentatively TRBD1 (5 bases). Sequencing used conventional CD4+ T cells sorted from blood. This receptor was obtained from a child aged 2-15 years with CD3G deficiency. This chain's CDR3 is CASSLFLGKDSNGYTF. The CDR3 DNA reads as TGTGCCAGCAGTTTGTTTCTAGGAAAAGACAGCAATGGCTACACCTTC.